The sample holds a few counts of the clone carrying this T cell receptor beta chain. The V gene end was trimmed by 4 bases and the J gene end by 4 bases; junction bases not matched to a gene: 6. The length of the CDR3 is 16 residues. CDR1 is LNHDA and CDR2 is SQIVND in the germline V gene (reference sequence). This specimen comes from a study of regulatory T cells in long-lasting Graves disease. This sample's time point: persistent/refractory GD, antithyroid drugs over 5 years with positive TRAb. Isolated PBMC RNA provided the starting material for the TCR library. To make TCR beta libraries, researchers used iRepertoire HTBI primers and Arm-PCR of CDR3 regions. TCRdb called the multiplex PCR reads again in MiXCR, with one record for every CDR3 protein. Of some 450,000 distinct CDR3 sequences listed, 20% to 30% were seen once; the top ten hold around 24%.

The V call is TRBV19, the J call TRBJ2-7; TRBD2 matches 14 bases. The source is a female donor with Graves disease. The sample consisted of peripheral blood mononuclear cells (PBMCs), taken when the disease was refractory, from a patient treated with antithyroid drugs. CDR3 DNA sequence: TGTGCCAGTAGTACCGGGACTAGCGGGGGAAGGTACGAGCAGTACTTC. This sequence encodes CASSTGTSGGRYEQYF.